The 18 T cell receptor beta chains reported below all come from one sample, sequenced in a study of PD-1 blockade in mismatch repair-deficient tumors. TCRdb keeps only in-frame clones here, not all; method: immunoSEQ multiplex PCR. The sample has about 120,000 clones, around 86% seen once. Specimen: peripheral blood, collected 44 weeks after starting pembrolizumab. The receptors here all came from an adult with mismatch repair-deficient cancer.

This chain connects TRBV6-6 to TRBJ1-2, with TRBD1 identical over 8 bases. Germline V CDR1 and CDR2: MNHNY, SVGAGI (reference sequence). V lost 5 bases to trimming and J lost 4 bases; unmatched junction nucleotides: 3. This CDR3 has 13 amino acids. The CDR3 DNA follows: TGTGCCAGCAGTGCGACAGGGGCCTATGGCTACACCTTC. Amino acid sequence: CASSATGAYGYTF.

The chain couples TRBV11-3 to TRBJ2-7, with 11 positions matching TRBD2. The ends lost 8 bases at V and 7 bases at J; junction bases unmatched: 22. The CDR3 contains 18 residues. Germline CDR1 is SGHNT and CDR2 is YENEEA. The CDR3, as DNA: TGTGCCAGCTCGAGAAAAGAGCTAGCGGGAGGCCGCCGAAGGGAGCAGTACTTC. Its protein product is CASSRKELAGGRRREQYF.

The chain has TRBV7-9 and TRBJ2-5; either TRBD1 or TRBD2 may fit D (5 bases each). V lost 1 base to trimming and J lost 0 bases, with 6 bases between them. CDR3 length: 14 amino acids. Germline CDR1 SEHNR, CDR2 FQNEAQ (reference sequence). This CDR3 is CASSLGGYQETQYF. For the CDR3, the DNA is TGTGCCAGCAGCTTAGGGGGGTACCAAGAGACCCAGTACTTC. The whole variable domain, remainder taken from reference TRBV7-9 and TRBJ2-5, is DTGVSQNPRHKITKRGQNVTFRCDPISEHNRLYWYRQTLGQGPEFLTYFQNEAQLEKSRLLSDRFSAERPKGSFSTLEIQRTEQGDSAMYLCASSLGGYQETQYFGPGTRLLVL.

The rearrangement links TRBV6-5 to TRBJ1-1; 7 positions match TRBD1. Germline V CDR1 and CDR2: MNHEY, SVGAGI. CDR3 length: 12 amino acids. V dropped 6 bases and J dropped 4; count of bases not matched to a gene: 2. CDR3: CASRTGATEAFF. The DNA for the CDR3 is TGTGCCAGCAGAACAGGGGCCACTGAAGCTTTCTTT.

In its sample, this clone was seen a few times. The chain links TRBV14 to TRBJ2-1, with 7 bases identical to TRBD1. The trim removed 1 base at V and 7 bases at J, leaving 4 bases unmatched. The CDR3 totals 14 residues. Germline V gene data show CDR1 as SGHDN and CDR2 as FVKESK. CDR3 DNA: TGTGCCAGCAGCCAAGTACAGGGGAGAAATGAGCAGTTCTTC. As protein: CASSQVQGRNEQFF.

J is TRBJ2-3 and V is TRBV4-3; D is unclear. V was pared by 1 base and J by 0 bases, with 11 bases between. This CDR3 region has 16 residues. CDR1 is LGHNA, CDR2 YSLEER, per germline. For the CDR3, the DNA is TGCGCCAGCAGCCAAGTACCCGGGCCTAGCACAGATACGCAGTATTTT. Amino acid sequence: CASSQVPGPSTDTQYF.

The CDR3 DNA reads TGTGCCAGCAGCTTACCATGGGGTGATGAGCAGTTCTTC. It encodes CASSLPWGDEQFF. The rearrangement joins TRBV11-2 to TRBJ2-1; the D is unclear. Between the trimmed V and J ends, which lost 2 bases and 8 bases, there was a span of 10 bases. The CDR3 runs 13 residues. Looked up from germline, CDR1 is SGHAT and CDR2 is FQNNGV.

The chain recombines TRBV5-1 with TRBJ2-7; D remains unclear. Trimming pared 1 base from V and 3 bases from J, leaving 11 bases between. Germline V gene lookup returns CDR1 SGHRS and CDR2 YFSETQ. This CDR3 is built from 14 residues. The CDR3 loop reads CASSLRLGHYEQYF. In DNA form, the CDR3 reads TGCGCCAGCAGCTTGAGGCTCGGTCACTACGAGCAGTACTTC.

This clone was observed once. The rearrangement uses TRBV6-1 and TRBJ2-5; D uncertain. This CDR3 comprises 11 residues. Germline V gene sequence: CDR1 MNHNS, CDR2 SASEGT. V lost 7 bases and J 2 bases, leaving 5 bases between the germline ends. The CDR3 is CASTSQETQYF. As DNA, the CDR3 is TGTGCCAGCACCTCTCAAGAGACCCAGTACTTC.

This clone was found once. The J gene is TRBJ2-7, the V gene TRBV27; 7 bases align to TRBD2. Losses at the gene ends were 1 base for V and 5 bases for J; bases not matched to a gene: 11. The CDR3 length is 16 residues. Per the germline V gene, CDR1 is MNHEY and CDR2 is SMNVEV (reference sequence). DNA for the CDR3: TGTGCCAGCAGTTTATTGTCCAGCGGGATTGTGAACGAGCAGTACTTC. Protein: CASSLLSSGIVNEQYF.

This clone has a single count. V usage is TRBV7-6 and J usage is TRBJ1-5; 9 bases are shared with TRBD1. J gave up 2 bases and V 1 base, and 6 bases lay outside the gene matches. Germline CDR1 is SGHVS and CDR2 is FNYEAQ. The CDR3 loop spans 17 amino acids. For the CDR3, the DNA is TGTGCCAGCAGCTTAGAGAGGGGGGACAGGGGCAATCAGCCCCAGCATTTT. This encodes CASSLERGDRGNQPQHF.

The chain combines TRBV4-2 with TRBJ2-2; 9 bases match TRBD2. Germline CDR1 and CDR2: LGHNA and YNFKEQ. Trimming took 3 bases from V and 8 from J; bases not matched to a gene: 16. The CDR3 spans 18 residues. DNA of the CDR3: TGTGCCAGCAGCCAGAATGGCGGGGGGGTCACCACCCCGGGGGAGCTGTTTTTT. Its translation: CASSQNGGGVTTPGELFF.

The chain is built from TRBV2 and TRBJ1-2; D might be TRBD1 (6 bases). The length of the CDR3 is 15 residues. The V gene lost 5 bases and the J gene lost 0 bases, with 13 bases spanning the gap. Germline V gene sequence: CDR1 SNHLY, CDR2 FYNNEI. CDR3 in amino acids: CASSPDSRANYGYTF. Written as DNA, the CDR3 is TGTGCCAGCAGTCCGGACAGCAGAGCTAACTATGGCTACACCTTC.

The chain combines TRBV30 with TRBJ2-7; D possibly matches TRBD1 or TRBD2 (5 bases each). The germline V gene has CDR1 GTSNPN and CDR2 SVGIG (reference sequence). The CDR3 length is 14 residues. The V end was cut by 5 bases, the J end by 5 bases, with 19 bases between. CDR3 region: CAWGARAGTHEQYF. In DNA, the CDR3 is TGTGCCTGGGGTGCAAGGGCAGGGACCCACGAGCAGTACTTC. The full variable domain, with the rest looked up from reference TRBV30 and TRBJ2-7, is SQTIHQWPATLVQPVGSPLSLECTVEGTSNPNLYWYRQAAGRGLQLLFYSVGIGQISSEVPQNLSASRPQDRQFILSSKKLLLSDSGFYLCAWGARAGTHEQYFGPGTRLTVT.

V is TRBV28 and J is TRBJ2-2; D not resolved. In germline, CDR1 is MDHEN, CDR2 SYDVKM. V was trimmed by 2 bases and J by 4 bases, leaving 2 bases between them. The CDR3 consists of 12 residues. CDR3 coding DNA: TGTGCCAGCAGTTTAAGCACCGGGGAGCTGTTTTTT. Protein product: CASSLSTGELFF.

This rearrangement joins TRBV19 to TRBJ2-7, with TRBD2 identical over 14 bases. The J segment lost 0 bases and the V segment lost 4 bases, leaving 14 bases of the junction unmatched. CDR1 LNHDA and CDR2 SQIVND come from the germline V gene (reference sequence). The CDR3 is 20 amino acids. The chain's CDR3 is CASSTGLAGDTALLSYEQYF. CDR3 in DNA: TGTGCCAGTAGTACGGGACTAGCGGGAGACACAGCCCTCCTCTCCTACGAGCAGTACTTC.

The chain has TRBV6-1 and TRBJ2-2, with D uncertain. From germline, CDR1 is MNHNS and CDR2 SASEGT. The CDR3 is 14 residues long. Trimming took off 1 base at V and 3 bases at J, with 6 bases between the two ends. This CDR3 reads CASSEDTHTGELFF. The CDR3 DNA follows: TGTGCCAGCAGTGAAGACACCCACACCGGGGAGCTGTTTTTT.

This chain connects TRBV28 to TRBJ1-3; D perhaps matches TRBD1 (6 bases). The V gene lost 7 bases and the J gene lost 0 bases, with 16 bases spanning the gap. CDR3 length: 16 residues. Germline assignment: CDR1 MDHEN and CDR2 SYDVKM. CDR3 residues: CASKPQGWSSGNTIYF. The CDR3 nucleotides are TGTGCCAGCAAACCACAGGGTTGGAGCTCTGGAAACACCATATATTTT.